These 25 T cell receptor beta chains were sequenced from one sample in a study of brain metastases from non-small cell lung cancer. Clones were read by immunoSEQ multiplex PCR, and TCRdb kept only the in-frame ones, dropping some. This sample has 450 to 650 clones; 91% occur once, and the top ten carry roughly 7.9%. Sequenced input: tissue from a brain metastasis. All receptors come from a donor at least 40 years old with non-small cell lung cancer.

The chain couples TRBV5-5 to TRBJ1-1, with D possibly TRBD1 on 6 matching bases. The V and J ends lost 4 bases and 1 base respectively, with 17 bases between them. This CDR3 comprises 16 residues. CDR1 SGHKS and CDR2 YYEKEE come from the germline V gene (reference sequence). DNA for the CDR3: TGTGCCAGCAGCCCCGAACAGGGAAGGGGGAACACTGAAGCTTTCTTT. This gives the protein CASSPEQGRGNTEAFF.

The chain recombines TRBV19 with TRBJ1-1, with D possibly matching TRBD1 (5 bases). Germline V CDR1 and CDR2: LNHDA, SQIVND (reference sequence). Trimming shortened V by 5 bases and J by 4 bases, and 11 bases separated the two germline ends. The CDR3 loop spans 13 amino acids. DNA for the CDR3: TGTGCCAGTAGTCCCCAGGGACCCACTGAAGCTTTCTTT. Translated, it gives CASSPQGPTEAFF.

This sequence joins TRBV10-2 and TRBJ2-7; D could derive from TRBD1 or TRBD2 (5 bases each). From germline, CDR1 is WSHSY and CDR2 SAAADI. The CDR3 totals 12 residues. V shed 6 bases and J shed 3 bases, with 9 bases lying between them. The CDR3 is CASRGPVYEQYF. The CDR3 DNA reads as TGCGCCAGCAGGGGACCAGTCTACGAGCAGTACTTC.

The chain links TRBV7-9 to TRBJ1-2; D not resolved. The CDR3 sequence is 14 residues long. Germline assignment: CDR1 SEHNR and CDR2 FQNEAQ (reference sequence). The V gene lost 5 bases and the J gene lost 3 bases, with 13 bases spanning the gap. CDR3 DNA: TGTGCCAGCAGCCTCGCGGGTAGCGACTATGGCTACACCTTC. Its protein product is CASSLAGSDYGYTF.

This rearrangement joins TRBV7-9 to TRBJ1-1, with D uncertain. Trimming left V 2 bases short and J 4 bases short, with 2 bases between. Germline V gene lookup returns CDR1 SEHNR and CDR2 FQNEAQ (reference sequence). The CDR3 consists of 11 residues. Written as DNA, the CDR3 is TGTGCCAGCAGCTTAATCACTGAAGCTTTCTTT. The encoded protein is CASSLITEAFF.

Worth noting for this clone: At one of its ends the junction is not consistent with the germline gene, which may arise from a read error. This rearrangement joins TRBV6-5 to TRBJ1-5; D uncertain. Per the germline V gene, CDR1 is MNHEY and CDR2 is SVGAGI. The CDR3 totals 15 residues. CDR3 loop: CASSYPTRYNQSQHF. The CDR3 bases are TGTGCCAGCAGTTACCCAACCAGATACAATCAGTCCCAGCATTTT.

The V and J genes are TRBV7-9 and TRBJ2-7, with TRBD2 matching over 9 bases. V trimming: 6 bases; J trimming: 3 bases; junction bases outside the gene matches: 12. The CDR3 is 16 residues long. Germline CDR1 and CDR2: SEHNR and FQNEAQ (reference sequence). The CDR3 coding sequence is TGTGCCAGCAGTGGGACTAGCCGAACCCTATTCTACGAGCAGTACTTC. The encoded protein is CASSGTSRTLFYEQYF.

The V and J genes are TRBV7-2 and TRBJ2-3, with D unclear. The CDR3 has 13 amino acids. CDR1 is SGHTA and CDR2 is FQGNSA in the germline V gene. The CDR3 reads CAATSRPADTQYF. The CDR3 coding sequence is TGTGCAGCTACAAGTCGGCCAGCGGATACGCAGTATTTT.

In the case of this clone: Other nucleotide sequences in the sample specify the same CDR3. The CDR3 loop is CASTDRDRGLDSPLHF. CDR3 sequence (DNA): TGTGCCAGCACCGATAGGGACAGGGGGCTGGATTCACCCCTCCATTTT. This sequence joins TRBV21-1 and TRBJ1-6; the D call TRBD1 from the table was never checked on the DNA. TRBV21-1 represents a pseudogene. The CDR3 has 16 residues.

As regards this clone: The sample contains more than one DNA sequence encoding this CDR3. This chain uses TRBV4-1 with TRBJ2-6; no clear D. The CDR3 has 14 residues. The germline V and J ends were trimmed by 4 bases and 0 bases, with 4 bases remaining between them. The germline gives CDR1 MGHRA, CDR2 YSYEKL. The CDR3, as DNA: TGCGCCAGCAGCCCCACCTCTGGGGCCAACGTCCTGACTTTC. Protein sequence: CASSPTSGANVLTF.

This clone has only a few counts. The rearrangement links TRBV7-6 to TRBJ2-7; D is undetermined. The CDR3 is 14 amino acids. Germline CDR1 SGHVS, CDR2 FNYEAQ. The germline V and J ends were trimmed by 1 base and 5 bases, with 12 bases remaining between them. The CDR3 coding sequence is TGTGCCAGCAGCTTAGGTGGAAATTGGGACGAGCAGTACTTC. This translates into CASSLGGNWDEQYF.

The J gene is TRBJ1-4, the V gene TRBV2, with a weak D call TRBD1 (6 bases). V was cut by 8 bases and J by 4 bases, with 8 bases left in between. Germline assignment: CDR1 SNHLY and CDR2 FYNNEI. This CDR3 region has 12 residues. The CDR3 DNA sequence: TGTGCCAGCCGGACAGTTAATGAAAAACTGTTTTTT. Protein: CASRTVNEKLFF.

J is TRBJ2-5 and V is TRBV7-8; TRBD1 aligns across 7 bases. The germline V gene has CDR1 SGHVS and CDR2 FQNEAQ. V was clipped by 5 bases and J by 4 bases; unmatched bases: 10. This CDR3 comprises 15 residues. Here the CDR3 reads CASSRQTGQGETQYF. The DNA for the CDR3 is TGTGCCAGCAGCCGGCAGACAGGGCAGGGAGAGACCCAGTACTTC.

This chain uses TRBV4-2 with TRBJ2-7; a weak D match, TRBD1 (6 bases). Trimming left V 0 bases short and J 0 bases short, with 12 bases between. The CDR3 totals 16 residues. Per germline, CDR1 LGHNA and CDR2 YNFKEQ. For the CDR3, the DNA is TGTGCCAGCAGCCAAGATCATAAAGGGGGCTCCTACGAGCAGTACTTC. Translated: CASSQDHKGGSYEQYF.

The rearrangement uses TRBV7-9 and TRBJ2-1; 12 positions match TRBD2. Germline-derived CDR1 and CDR2 are SEHNR and FQNEAQ (reference sequence). J was trimmed by 8 bases and V by 8 bases; bases with no gene match: 4. The CDR3 extends over 13 amino acids. The CDR3 reads CASATSGGDEQFF. CDR3 sequence (DNA): TGTGCCAGCGCGACTAGCGGGGGCGATGAGCAGTTCTTC.

This rearrangement joins TRBV19 to TRBJ2-3, with D possibly being TRBD2 (5 bases). Germline V gene data show CDR1 as LNHDA and CDR2 as SQIVND (reference sequence). Trimming took 0 bases from V and 0 from J, leaving 10 bases between them. This CDR3 comprises 16 residues. The CDR3 spells CASSIDLAGSTDTQYF. CDR3 bases: TGTGCCAGTAGTATAGACCTGGCGGGTAGCACAGATACGCAGTATTTT.

This clone was seen just once. The rearrangement uses TRBV28 and TRBJ1-2; 8 nucleotides align to TRBD1. The germline gives CDR1 MDHEN, CDR2 SYDVKM. Trimming cost V 2 bases and J 3 bases; bases outside gene matches: 2. CDR3 length equals 14 residues. CDR3 residues: CASSLDRGYYGYTF. The CDR3 DNA sequence: TGTGCCAGCAGTTTAGACAGGGGTTACTATGGCTACACCTTC.

The rearrangement uses TRBV5-1 and TRBJ2-3; 7 bases line up with TRBD1. The germline gives CDR1 SGHRS, CDR2 YFSETQ. CDR3 size: 15 residues. V shed 0 bases, J shed 2 bases, and the junction held 3 bases outside the gene matches. CDR3 sequence (DNA): TGCGCCAGCAGCTTGGCCCAGGGGGTCACAGATACGCAGTATTTT. Translation: CASSLAQGVTDTQYF.

The chain combines TRBV7-3 with TRBJ1-1; D is perhaps TRBD1 (5 bases). Germline values: CDR1 SGHTA, CDR2 FQGTGA. The CDR3 is made up of 16 amino acids. V lost 0 bases to trimming and J lost 3 bases, with 14 bases between them. The CDR3 spells CASSLTPRVADTEAFF. The DNA of the CDR3 is TGTGCCAGCAGCTTAACGCCCAGGGTGGCGGACACTGAAGCTTTCTTT.

The CDR3: CASSLGTDYTDTQYF. Here the CDR3 DNA reads TGTGCCAGCAGCCTGGGGACGGATTACACAGATACGCAGTATTTT. V is TRBV28 and J is TRBJ2-3; D may correspond to TRBD1 or TRBD2 (5 bases each). This CDR3 is built from 15 residues. The V end was cut by 6 bases, the J end by 2 bases, with 15 bases between. Germline V gene sequence: CDR1 MDHEN, CDR2 SYDVKM.

The rearrangement joins TRBV25-1 to TRBJ1-2, with 12 bases identical to TRBD1. The germline gives CDR1 MGHDK, CDR2 SYGVNS. The CDR3 is 15 amino acids. The V gene end was trimmed by 2 bases and the J gene end by 6 bases; junction bases not matched to a gene: 4. The CDR3, as DNA: TGTGCCAGCAGTGAACAGGGACAGGGGGCAGATGGCTACACCTTC. It specifies CASSEQGQGADGYTF.

This sequence joins TRBV5-4 and TRBJ2-1; 10 nucleotides agree with TRBD2. Germline CDR1 and CDR2: SGHNT and YYREEE (reference sequence). The CDR3 length is 15 residues. After removal of 1 base from V and 8 bases from J, the junction contained 6 bases not matched to a gene. CDR3 nucleotides: TGTGCCAGCAGCTTGCCTAGCGGGAGTAAATATGAGCAGTTCTTC. This translates into CASSLPSGSKYEQFF.

V is TRBV9 and J is TRBJ2-5; no clear D gene. Germline CDR1 reads SGDLS; CDR2 reads YYNGEE. The ends were cut back, 3 bases at V and 5 bases at J, with 8 bases in the middle. The CDR3 is made up of 12 amino acids. CDR3 coding DNA: TGTGCCAGCAGCGCAGTTTTGGAGACCCAGTACTTC. Translated: CASSAVLETQYF.

The chain uses TRBV7-9 and TRBJ2-3; D is perhaps TRBD1 (7 bases). V gave up 5 bases and J gave up 2 bases, with 26 bases separating them. The germline V gene encodes CDR1 SEHNR and CDR2 FQNEAQ (reference sequence). This CDR3 has 19 amino acids. The CDR3, as DNA: TGTGCCAGCAGCCAAACGATCGTGGGGGGCGACAGGGACACAGATACGCAGTATTTT. Protein product: CASSQTIVGGDRDTDTQYF.

The chain combines TRBV11-3 with TRBJ2-2; 13 bases align to TRBD2. The V and J ends lost 1 base and 2 bases, in that order; junction bases with no gene match: 4. Germline V gives CDR1 SGHNT, CDR2 YENEEA. The CDR3 runs to 18 residues. CDR3 sequence: CASSLGLAGGTNTGELFF. For the CDR3, the DNA is TGTGCCAGCAGCTTAGGACTAGCGGGAGGTACTAACACCGGGGAGCTGTTTTTT.